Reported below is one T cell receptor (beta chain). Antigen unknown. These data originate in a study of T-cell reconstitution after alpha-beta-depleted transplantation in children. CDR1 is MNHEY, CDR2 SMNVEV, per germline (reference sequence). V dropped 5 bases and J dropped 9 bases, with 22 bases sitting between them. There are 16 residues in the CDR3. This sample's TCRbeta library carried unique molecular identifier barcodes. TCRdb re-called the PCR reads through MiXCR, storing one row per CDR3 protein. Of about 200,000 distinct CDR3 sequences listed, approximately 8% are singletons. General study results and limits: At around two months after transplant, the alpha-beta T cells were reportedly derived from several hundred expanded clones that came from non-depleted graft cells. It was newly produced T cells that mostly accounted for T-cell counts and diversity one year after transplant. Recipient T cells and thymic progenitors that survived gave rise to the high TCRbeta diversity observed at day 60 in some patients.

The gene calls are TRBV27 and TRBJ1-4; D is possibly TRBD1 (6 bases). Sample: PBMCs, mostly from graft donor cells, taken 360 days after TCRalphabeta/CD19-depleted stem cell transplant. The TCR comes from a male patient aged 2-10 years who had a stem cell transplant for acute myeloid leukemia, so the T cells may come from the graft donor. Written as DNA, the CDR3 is TGTGCCAGCAGTACGCATGGGTACAGGGCAGACCAAAAACTGTTTTTT. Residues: CASSTHGYRADQKLFF. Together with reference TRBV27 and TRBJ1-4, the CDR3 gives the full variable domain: EAQVTQNPRYLITVTGKKLTVTCSQNMNHEYMSWYRQDPGLGLRQIYYSMNVEVTDKGDVPEGYKVSRKEKRNFPLILESPSPNQTSLYFCASSTHGYRADQKLFFGSGTQLSVL.